The entry that follows covers one T cell receptor (beta chain) sequence. Its matching antigen is unknown. This record comes from a study of cytomegalovirus exposure and HLA in healthy donors. Germline values: CDR1 SGHTA, CDR2 FQGNSA. V dropped 8 bases and J dropped 3; count of bases not matched to a gene: 6. CDR3 size: 13 residues. Notes on the study in general: It was taken for granted in presence/absence analyses that sequencing depth across donors was roughly uniform. An apparent linkage of common viral pathogens to several of the most significant clusters emerged in a later analysis. For most TCR beta V segments, an earlier analysis put the productive rate at about 90% or about 30% of the time.

The study ran its PCR with 60 Vbeta and 13 Jbeta primers. Clones were sequenced by immunoSEQ multiplex PCR, and TCRdb holds only the in-frame ones, with some missing. The sample carries about 130,000 clones, 65% to 85% recorded once. This receptor was identified in a man aged 18 to 30 in good health and CMV-seropositive. Sequenced sample: PBMCs. The rearrangement uses TRBV7-2 and TRBJ2-7; TRBD2 matches 8 bases. The CDR3 reads CASALADDYEQYF. The CDR3 DNA reads as TGTGCCAGCGCACTAGCGGATGACTACGAGCAGTACTTC.